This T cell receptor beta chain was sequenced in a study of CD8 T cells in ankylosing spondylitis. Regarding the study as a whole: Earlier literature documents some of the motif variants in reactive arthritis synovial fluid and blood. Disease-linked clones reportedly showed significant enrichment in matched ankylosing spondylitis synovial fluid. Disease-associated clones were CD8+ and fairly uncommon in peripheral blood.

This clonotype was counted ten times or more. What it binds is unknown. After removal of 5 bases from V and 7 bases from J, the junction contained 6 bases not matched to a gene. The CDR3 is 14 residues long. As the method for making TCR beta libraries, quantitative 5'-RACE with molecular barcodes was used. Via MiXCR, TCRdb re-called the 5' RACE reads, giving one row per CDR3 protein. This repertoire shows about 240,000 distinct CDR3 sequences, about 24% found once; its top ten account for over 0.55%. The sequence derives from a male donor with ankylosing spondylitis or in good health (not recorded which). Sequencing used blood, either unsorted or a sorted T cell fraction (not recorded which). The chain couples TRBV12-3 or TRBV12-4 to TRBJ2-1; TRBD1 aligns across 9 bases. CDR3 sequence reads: CASSARDRANEQFF. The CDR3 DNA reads TGTGCCAGCAGTGCTAGGGACAGGGCTAATGAGCAGTTCTTC.